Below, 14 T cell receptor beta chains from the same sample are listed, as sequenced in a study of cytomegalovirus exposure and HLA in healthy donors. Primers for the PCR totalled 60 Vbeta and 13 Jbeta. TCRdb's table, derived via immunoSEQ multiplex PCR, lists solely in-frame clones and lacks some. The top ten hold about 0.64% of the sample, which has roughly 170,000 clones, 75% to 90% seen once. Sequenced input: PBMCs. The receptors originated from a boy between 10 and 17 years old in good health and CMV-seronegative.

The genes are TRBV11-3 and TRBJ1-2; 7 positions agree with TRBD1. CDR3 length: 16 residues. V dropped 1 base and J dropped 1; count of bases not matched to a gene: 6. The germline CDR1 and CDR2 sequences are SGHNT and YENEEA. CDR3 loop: CASSLGDSFLNYGYTF. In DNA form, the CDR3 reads TGTGCCAGCAGCTTAGGGGACAGCTTTCTTAACTATGGCTACACCTTC.

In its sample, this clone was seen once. The chain's CDR3 is CASTPEVGGGLEQFF. As DNA, the CDR3 is TGTGCCAGTACCCCCGAAGTAGGGGGCGGATTGGAACAGTTCTTC. The V gene is TRBV19, the J gene TRBJ2-1; 7 bases align to TRBD1. The CDR3 is made up of 15 amino acids. Trimming took 7 bases from V and 13 from J; bases not matched to a gene: 19. CDR1 and CDR2 (germline): LNHDA, SQIVND (reference sequence).

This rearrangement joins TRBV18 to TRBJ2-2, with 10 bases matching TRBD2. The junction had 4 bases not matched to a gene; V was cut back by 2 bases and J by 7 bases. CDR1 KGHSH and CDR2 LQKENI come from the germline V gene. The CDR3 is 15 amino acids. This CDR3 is CASSPSTSGFGELFF. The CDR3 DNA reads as TGTGCCAGCTCACCATCGACTAGCGGGTTCGGGGAGCTGTTTTTT.

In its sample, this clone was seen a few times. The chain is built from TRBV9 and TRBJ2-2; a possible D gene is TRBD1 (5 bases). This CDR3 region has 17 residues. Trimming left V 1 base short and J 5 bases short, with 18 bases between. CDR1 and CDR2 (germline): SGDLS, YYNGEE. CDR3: CASSVSLWQGRTGELFF. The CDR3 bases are TGTGCCAGCAGCGTAAGCCTCTGGCAGGGTAGGACCGGGGAGCTGTTTTTT.

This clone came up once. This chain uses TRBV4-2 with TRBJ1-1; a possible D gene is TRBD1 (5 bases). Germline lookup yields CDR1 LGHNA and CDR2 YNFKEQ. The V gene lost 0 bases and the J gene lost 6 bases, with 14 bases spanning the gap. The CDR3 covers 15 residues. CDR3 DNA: TGTGCCAGCAGCCAAGATCAGGGCAGGACGGCTGAAGCTTTCTTT. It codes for CASSQDQGRTAEAFF.

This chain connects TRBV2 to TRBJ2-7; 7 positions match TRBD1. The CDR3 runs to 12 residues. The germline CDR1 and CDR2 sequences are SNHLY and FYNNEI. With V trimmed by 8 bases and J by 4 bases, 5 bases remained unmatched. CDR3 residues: CASLDRVYEQYF. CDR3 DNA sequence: TGTGCCAGCCTAGACAGGGTGTACGAGCAGTACTTC. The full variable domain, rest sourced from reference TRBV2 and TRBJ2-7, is EPEVTQTPSHQVTQMGQEVILRCVPISNHLYFYWYRQILGQKVEFLVSFYNNEISEKSEIFDDQFSVERPDGSNFTLKIRSTKLEDSAMYFCASLDRVYEQYFGPGTRLTVT.

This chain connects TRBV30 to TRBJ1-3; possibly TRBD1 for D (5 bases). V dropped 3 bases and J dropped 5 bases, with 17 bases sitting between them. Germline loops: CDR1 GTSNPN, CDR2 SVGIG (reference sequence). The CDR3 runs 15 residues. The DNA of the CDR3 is TGTGCCTGGAGAGACCTCCCGGGACTTCGAAACACCATATATTTT. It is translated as CAWRDLPGLRNTIYF.

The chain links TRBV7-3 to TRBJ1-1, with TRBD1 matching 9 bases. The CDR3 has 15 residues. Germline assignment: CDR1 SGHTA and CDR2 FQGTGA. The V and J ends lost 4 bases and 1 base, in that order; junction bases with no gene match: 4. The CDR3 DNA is TGTGCCAGCAGCTCCACGGGACAGGGGAACACTGAAGCTTTCTTT. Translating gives CASSSTGQGNTEAFF. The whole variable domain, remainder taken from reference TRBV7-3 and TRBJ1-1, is GAGVSQTPSNKVTEKGKYVELRCDPISGHTALYWYRQSLGQGPEFLIYFQGTGAADDSGLPNDRFFAVRPEGSVSTLKIQRTERGDSAVYLCASSSTGQGNTEAFFGQGTRLTVV.

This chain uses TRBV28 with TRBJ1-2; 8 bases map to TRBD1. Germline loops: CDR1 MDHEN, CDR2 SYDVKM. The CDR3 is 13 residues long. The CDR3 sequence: CAAERQGTYGYTF. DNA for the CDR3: TGTGCTGCTGAGAGACAGGGGACCTATGGCTACACCTTC.

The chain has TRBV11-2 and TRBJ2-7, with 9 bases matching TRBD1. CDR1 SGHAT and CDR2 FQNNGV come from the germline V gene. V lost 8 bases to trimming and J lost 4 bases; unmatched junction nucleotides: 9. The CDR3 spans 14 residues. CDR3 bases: TGTGCCAGCGGCCGGGGACAGGGAAGATACGAGCAGTACTTC. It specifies CASGRGQGRYEQYF.

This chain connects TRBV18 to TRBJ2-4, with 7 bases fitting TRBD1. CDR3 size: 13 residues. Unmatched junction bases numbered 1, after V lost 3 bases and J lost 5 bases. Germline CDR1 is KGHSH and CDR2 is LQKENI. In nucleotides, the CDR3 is TGTGCCAGCTCACCTCAGGGGGAAAACATTCAGTACTTC. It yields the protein CASSPQGENIQYF.

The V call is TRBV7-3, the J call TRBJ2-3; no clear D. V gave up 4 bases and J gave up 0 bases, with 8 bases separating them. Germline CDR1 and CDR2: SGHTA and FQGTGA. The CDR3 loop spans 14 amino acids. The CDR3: CASSSLSSTDTQYF. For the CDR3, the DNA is TGTGCCAGCAGCTCCTTGTCTAGCACAGATACGCAGTATTTT. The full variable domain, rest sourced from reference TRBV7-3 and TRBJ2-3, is GAGVSQTPSNKVTEKGKYVELRCDPISGHTALYWYRQSLGQGPEFLIYFQGTGAADDSGLPNDRFFAVRPEGSVSTLKIQRTERGDSAVYLCASSSLSSTDTQYFGPGTRLTVL.

The CDR3 DNA sequence: TGCGCCAGCAGCATATACGGAGGGATGAACACTGAAGCTTTCTTT. It is translated as CASSIYGGMNTEAFF. This rearrangement joins TRBV5-1 to TRBJ1-1; no definite D call. Per the germline V gene, CDR1 is SGHRS and CDR2 is YFSETQ. The CDR3 consists of 15 residues. Deletions cut 4 bases from V and 0 bases from J, with 13 bases between.

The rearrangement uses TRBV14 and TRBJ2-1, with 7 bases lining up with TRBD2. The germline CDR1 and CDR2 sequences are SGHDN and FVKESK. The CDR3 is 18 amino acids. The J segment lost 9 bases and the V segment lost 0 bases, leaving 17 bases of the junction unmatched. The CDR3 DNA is TGTGCCAGCAGCCAAGATCTCTGGGCTAGCGGCAGGACCCTTGAGCAGTTCTTC. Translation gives CASSQDLWASGRTLEQFF.